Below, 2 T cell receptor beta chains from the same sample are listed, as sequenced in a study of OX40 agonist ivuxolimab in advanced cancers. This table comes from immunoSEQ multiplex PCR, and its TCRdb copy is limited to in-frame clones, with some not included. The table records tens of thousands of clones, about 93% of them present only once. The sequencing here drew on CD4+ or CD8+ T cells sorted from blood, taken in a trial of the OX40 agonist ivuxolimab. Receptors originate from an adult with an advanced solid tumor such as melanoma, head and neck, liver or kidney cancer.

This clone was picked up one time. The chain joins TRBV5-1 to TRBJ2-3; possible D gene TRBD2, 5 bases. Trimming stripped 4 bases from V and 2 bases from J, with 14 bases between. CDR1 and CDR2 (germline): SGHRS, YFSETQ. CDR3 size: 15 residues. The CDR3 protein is CASSQNPGNTDTQYF. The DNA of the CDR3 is TGCGCCAGCAGCCAAAACCCCGGGAACACAGATACGCAGTATTTT.

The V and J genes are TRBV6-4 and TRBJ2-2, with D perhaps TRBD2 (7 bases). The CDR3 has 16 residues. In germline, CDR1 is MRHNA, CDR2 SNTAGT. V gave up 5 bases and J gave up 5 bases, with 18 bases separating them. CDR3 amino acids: CASSYLNREGTGELFF. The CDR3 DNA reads TGTGCCAGCAGTTACCTCAACAGGGAGGGAACCGGGGAGCTGTTTTTT.